This TCR beta chain was recorded in a study of cytomegalovirus exposure and HLA in healthy donors. Study as a whole: A data release that came early held approximately 85 million unique TCRs from HLA-typed donors.

Overall study findings and caveats: No immune exposure information besides CMV serostatus was available.

PCR amplification relied on 60 Vbeta primers (plus 13 Jbeta primers). Only in-frame clones appear in the TCRdb table, and some are missing; sequencing was by immunoSEQ multiplex PCR. The sample includes 95,000 to 150,000 clones, roughly 18% of them seen just once. The sample holds a few counts of this clone. The target antigen is unknown. CDR1 is SNHLY and CDR2 is FYNNEI in the germline V gene. This CDR3 has 16 amino acids. V was clipped by 6 bases and J by 4 bases; unmatched bases: 6. The clonotype originates from a female donor in good health and CMV-seropositive. The source material was PBMCs. The gene calls are TRBV2 and TRBJ1-4, with 12 bases aligning to TRBD1. This chain's CDR3 is CASRPGQGAGNEKLFF. The CDR3 DNA is TGTGCCAGCAGACCGGGACAGGGGGCGGGTAATGAAAAACTGTTTTTT.